Each of the 2 T cell receptor beta chains below was sequenced from the same sample in a study of blood T cells in healthy people across ages (dated by TCRdb to about 2015). The receptor library was made with 5' RACE. Reads for this sample came from an Illumina HiSeq 2500. A second roughly 7 to 11 cycle PCR used a sample-barcoded 5' primer and a J-beta primer mix. TCRdb reran the public reads through fastp at Q25 and MiXCR, keeping productive beta chains. Each entry merges the rows of one CDR3 protein and shows their most common DNA and genes. The sample has 660,000 or so distinct CDR3 sequences on record, roughly three fifths of them singletons. The top ten constitute 30% to 45% of the sample. Material: blood. These receptor sequences come from a man in his fifties or sixties in good health.

This chain joins TRBV6-6 and TRBJ2-4; D perhaps matches TRBD2 (6 bases). The CDR3 runs 12 residues. V lost 8 bases to trimming and J lost 13 bases, with 18 bases between them. The V gene's germline CDR1 is MNHNY and CDR2 SVGAGI (reference sequence). The CDR3 nucleotides are TGTGCCAGCGGCGGAGGGAACTACGCGCAGTACTTC. Protein: CASGGGNYAQYF.

This clonotype was picked up a small number of times. This chain connects TRBV3-1 to TRBJ2-5, with 7 bases matching TRBD1. V was pared by 4 bases and J by 3 bases, with 8 bases of the junction left unmatched. This CDR3 has 15 residues. Germline CDR1 LGHDT, CDR2 YNNKEL (reference sequence). CDR3 coding DNA: TGTGCCAGCAGCCTAAACCCGACAGGGAAAGAGACCCAGTACTTC. Translating gives CASSLNPTGKETQYF.